The 4 T cell receptor beta chains in this list originate from one sample, sequenced in a study of blood T cell repertoires in COVID-19. Assay: immunoSEQ multiplex PCR; the TCRdb copy retains only in-frame clones and omits some. Of under 250,000 clones detected, roughly four fifths appear once; the ten largest clones hold approximately 12%. Sequenced input: peripheral blood. The receptors stem from a woman aged 40-49 years with acute or convalescent COVID-19.

V usage is TRBV19 and J usage is TRBJ2-3, with a tentative D call TRBD2 (6 bases). The CDR3 extends over 15 amino acids. CDR1 and CDR2 from the germline V gene are LNHDA and SQIVND (reference sequence). V lost 6 bases and J lost 3, with 16 bases in between. Here the CDR3 reads CASSAGPGGTDTQYF. In DNA form, the CDR3 reads TGTGCCAGTAGCGCGGGACCCGGCGGAACAGATACGCAGTATTTT.

This clone turned up a few times. V is TRBV9 and J is TRBJ2-1, with 12 nucleotides matching TRBD2. Unmatched junction bases numbered 6, after V lost 4 bases and J lost 10 bases. CDR3 length equals 14 residues. Germline V lookup: CDR1 SGDLS, CDR2 YYNGEE. CDR3 DNA: TGTGCCAGCAGCACCCGGACTAGCGGGGTCGAGCAGTTCTTC. Protein product: CASSTRTSGVEQFF.

This clone was observed a handful of times. V usage is TRBV19 and J usage is TRBJ2-7; D is possibly TRBD2 (5 bases). The germline gives CDR1 LNHDA, CDR2 SQIVND (reference sequence). V was shortened by 4 bases and J by 5 bases, with 12 bases between the two germline ends. The CDR3 covers 13 residues. The CDR3 sequence: CASSRAGVDEQYF. The CDR3 region has the DNA TGTGCCAGTAGTAGGGCCGGGGTGGACGAGCAGTACTTC. Full variable domain (remainder filled in from reference TRBV19 and TRBJ2-7): DGGITQSPKYLFRKEGQNVTLSCEQNLNHDAMYWYRQDPGQGLRLIYYSQIVNDFQKGDIAEGYSVSREKKESFPLTVTSAQKNPTAFYLCASSRAGVDEQYFGPGTRLTVT.

The rearrangement uses TRBV29-1 and TRBJ2-1; possibly TRBD2 for D (6 bases). Trimming cost V 0 bases and J 4 bases, with 13 bases left between them. CDR1 is SQVTM and CDR2 is ANQGSEA in the germline V gene. The CDR3 contains 15 residues. The CDR3 sequence is CSVEDPKRAYNEQFF. CDR3 in DNA: TGCAGCGTTGAAGATCCCAAGCGGGCGTACAATGAGCAGTTCTTC.